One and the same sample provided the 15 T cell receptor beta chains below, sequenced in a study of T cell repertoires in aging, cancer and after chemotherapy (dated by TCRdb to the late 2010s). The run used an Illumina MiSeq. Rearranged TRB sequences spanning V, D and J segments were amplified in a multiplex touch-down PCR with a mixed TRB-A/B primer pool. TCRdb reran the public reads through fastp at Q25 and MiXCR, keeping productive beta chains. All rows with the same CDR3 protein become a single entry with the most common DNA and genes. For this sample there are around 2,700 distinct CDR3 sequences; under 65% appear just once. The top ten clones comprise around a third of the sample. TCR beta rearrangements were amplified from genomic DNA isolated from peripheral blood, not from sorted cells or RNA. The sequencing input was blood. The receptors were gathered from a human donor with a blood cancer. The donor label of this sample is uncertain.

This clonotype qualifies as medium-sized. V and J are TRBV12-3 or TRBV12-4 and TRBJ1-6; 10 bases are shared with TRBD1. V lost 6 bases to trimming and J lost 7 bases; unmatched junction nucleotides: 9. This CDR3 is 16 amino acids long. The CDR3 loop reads CASSPTGGVMNSPLHF. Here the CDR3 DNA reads TGTGCCAGCAGCCCGACAGGGGGCGTGATGAATTCACCCCTCCACTTT.

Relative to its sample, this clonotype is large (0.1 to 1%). The CDR3 DNA reads TGTGCCTTCGTCGAGACAGGACCCTACAATGAGCAGTTCTTC. It yields the protein CAFVETGPYNEQFF. The chain combines TRBV30 with TRBJ2-1; D perhaps matches TRBD1 (6 bases). CDR1 GTSNPN and CDR2 SVGIG come from the germline V gene (reference sequence). V dropped 7 bases and J dropped 2 bases, with 15 bases sitting between them. This CDR3 is 14 amino acids long.

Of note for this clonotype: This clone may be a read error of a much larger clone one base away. The CDR3 coding sequence is TGTGCCAGCTCACCACGCAGGGGGCAGTACACTGAAGCTTTCTTT. Protein product: CASSPRRGQYTEAFF. The chain recombines TRBV18 with TRBJ1-1, with 8 bases aligning to TRBD1. Germline V CDR1 and CDR2: KGHSH, LQKENI. The CDR3 is 15 amino acids. After removal of 1 base from V and 3 bases from J, the junction contained 4 bases not matched to a gene. Using reference TRBV18 and TRBJ1-1 for the parts outside the CDR3, the full variable domain is NAGVMQNPRHLVRRRGQEARLRCSPMKGHSHVYWYRQLPEEGLKFMVYLQKENIIDESGMPKERFSAEFPKEGPSILRIQQVVRGDSAAYFCASSPRRGQYTEAFFGQGTRLTVV.

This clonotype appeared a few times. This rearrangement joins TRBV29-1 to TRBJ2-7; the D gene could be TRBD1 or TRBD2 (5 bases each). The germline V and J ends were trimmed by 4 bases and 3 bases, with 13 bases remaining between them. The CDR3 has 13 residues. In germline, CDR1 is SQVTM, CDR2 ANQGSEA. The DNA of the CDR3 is TGCAGCGTTGTGTGGGACGATAACTACGAGCAGTACTTC. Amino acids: CSVVWDDNYEQYF.

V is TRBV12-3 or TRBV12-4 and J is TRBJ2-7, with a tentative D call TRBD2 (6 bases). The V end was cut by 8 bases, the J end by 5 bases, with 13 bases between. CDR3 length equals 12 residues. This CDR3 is CASGGGGDEQYF. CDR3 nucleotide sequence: TGTGCCAGCGGGGGAGGCGGCGACGAGCAGTACTTC.

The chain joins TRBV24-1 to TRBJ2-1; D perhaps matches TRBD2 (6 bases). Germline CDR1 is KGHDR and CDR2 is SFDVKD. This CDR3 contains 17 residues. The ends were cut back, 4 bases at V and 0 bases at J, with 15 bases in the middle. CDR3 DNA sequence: TGTGCCACCAGTGACCCTATAGCGGATGGCTCCTACAATGAGCAGTTCTTC. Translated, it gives CATSDPIADGSYNEQFF.

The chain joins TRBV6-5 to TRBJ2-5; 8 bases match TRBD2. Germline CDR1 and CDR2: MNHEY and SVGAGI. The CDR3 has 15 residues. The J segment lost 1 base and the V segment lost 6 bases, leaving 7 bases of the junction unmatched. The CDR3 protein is CASSPGAGAQETQYF. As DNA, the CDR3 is TGTGCCAGCAGCCCCGGAGCGGGGGCCCAAGAGACCCAGTACTTC.

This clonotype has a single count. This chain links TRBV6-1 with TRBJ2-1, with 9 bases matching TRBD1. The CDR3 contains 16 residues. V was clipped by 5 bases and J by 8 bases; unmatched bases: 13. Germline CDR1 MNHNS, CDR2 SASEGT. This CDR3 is CASSYWAGQGIDEQFF. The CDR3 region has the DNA TGTGCCAGCAGTTATTGGGCGGGACAGGGTATTGATGAGCAGTTCTTC.

The CDR3 here is CASSLMMRRGISSGNTIYF. CDR3 bases: TGTGCCAGCAGTTTGATGATGAGAAGAGGGATATCATCTGGAAACACCATATATTTT. The chain combines TRBV5-4 with TRBJ1-3; D gene unclear. CDR3 size: 19 residues. V was cut by 5 bases and J by 1 base, with 25 bases left in between. CDR1 SGHNT and CDR2 YYREEE come from the germline V gene (reference sequence). Combining the CDR3 with reference TRBV5-4 and TRBJ1-3 gives the whole variable domain ETGVTQSPTHLIKTRGQQVTLRCSSQSGHNTVSWYQQALGQGPQFIFQYYREEENGRGNFPPRFSGLQFPNYSSELNVNALELDDSALYLCASSLMMRRGISSGNTIYFGEGSWLTVV.

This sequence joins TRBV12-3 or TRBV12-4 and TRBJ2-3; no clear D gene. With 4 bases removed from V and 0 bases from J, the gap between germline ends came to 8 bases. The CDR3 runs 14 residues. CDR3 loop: CASSWLVSTDTQYF. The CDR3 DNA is TGTGCCAGCAGTTGGCTAGTCAGCACAGATACGCAGTATTTT.

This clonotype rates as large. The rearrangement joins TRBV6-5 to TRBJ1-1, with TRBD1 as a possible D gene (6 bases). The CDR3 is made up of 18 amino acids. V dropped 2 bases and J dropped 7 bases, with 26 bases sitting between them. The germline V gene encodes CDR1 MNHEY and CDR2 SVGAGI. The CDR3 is CASSYVIGQRGNGGEAFF. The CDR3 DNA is TGTGCCAGCAGTTACGTTATCGGACAGAGGGGGAACGGGGGTGAAGCTTTCTTT.

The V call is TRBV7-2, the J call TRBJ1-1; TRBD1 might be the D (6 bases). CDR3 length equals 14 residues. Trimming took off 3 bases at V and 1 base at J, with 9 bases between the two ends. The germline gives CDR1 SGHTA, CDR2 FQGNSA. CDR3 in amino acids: CASSFSGANTEAFF. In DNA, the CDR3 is TGTGCCAGCAGCTTTTCAGGGGCGAACACTGAAGCTTTCTTT.

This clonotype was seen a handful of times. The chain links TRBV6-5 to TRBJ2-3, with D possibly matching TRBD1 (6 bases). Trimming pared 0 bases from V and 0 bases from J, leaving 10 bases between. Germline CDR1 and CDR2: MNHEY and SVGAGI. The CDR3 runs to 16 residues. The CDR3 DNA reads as TGTGCCAGCAGTTACTCGAGTACAGGGAGCACAGATACGCAGTATTTT. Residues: CASSYSSTGSTDTQYF.

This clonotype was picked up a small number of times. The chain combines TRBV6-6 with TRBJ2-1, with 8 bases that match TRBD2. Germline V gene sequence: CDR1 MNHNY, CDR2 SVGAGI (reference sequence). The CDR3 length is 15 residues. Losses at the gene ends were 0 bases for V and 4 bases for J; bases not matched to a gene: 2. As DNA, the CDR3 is TGTGCCAGCAGTTACTCAGAGCGGGGGTACAATGAGCAGTTCTTC. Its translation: CASSYSERGYNEQFF.

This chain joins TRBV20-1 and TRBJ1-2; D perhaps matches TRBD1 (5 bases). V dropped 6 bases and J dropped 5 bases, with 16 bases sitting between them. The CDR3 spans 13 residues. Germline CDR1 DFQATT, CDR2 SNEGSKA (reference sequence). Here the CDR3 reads CSAAFRGPYGYTF. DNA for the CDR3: TGCAGTGCCGCATTTAGGGGACCTTATGGCTACACCTTC.